Listed here are 21 T cell receptor beta chains from one sample, sequenced in a study of blood T cell repertoires in COVID-19. Sequencing was performed with immunoSEQ multiplex PCR; in TCRdb, only in-frame clones are kept and a portion is missing. The sample shows 250,000 to 350,000 clones, approximately 91% of them seen only once. What was sequenced was PBMCs or T cells enriched from blood (not recorded which). The receptors were gathered from a woman aged 25 to 39 who had recovered from COVID-19.

V usage is TRBV11-1 and J usage is TRBJ1-1; no clear D. Trimming pared 5 bases from V and 3 bases from J, leaving 13 bases between. Per the germline V gene, CDR1 is SGHAT and CDR2 is FQDESV (reference sequence). The CDR3 is made up of 14 amino acids. The DNA of the CDR3 is TGTGCCAGCAGCGTACGAAGGAGGGACACTGAAGCTTTCTTT. Translation gives CASSVRRRDTEAFF.

In regard to this clone: The junction shows a germline mismatch at one end, possibly a read error. J is TRBJ2-3 and V is TRBV6-5; D is possibly TRBD1 (6 bases). Germline assignment: CDR1 MNHEY and CDR2 SVGAGI. The CDR3 has 13 residues. In DNA, the CDR3 is TGTGCCAGCAGTTCCCACCCCAAGGACAGCCCCAATTTT. This sequence encodes CASSSHPKDSPNF.

This sequence joins TRBV6-6 and TRBJ1-1, with D perhaps matching TRBD1 (5 bases). V was clipped by 2 bases and J by 3 bases, with 13 bases between them. This CDR3 comprises 15 residues. CDR1 is MNHNY and CDR2 is SVGAGI in the germline V gene (reference sequence). CDR3 bases: TGTGCCAGCAGTTACAACAGGAGGGGTGACACTGAAGCTTTCTTT. Encoded protein: CASSYNRRGDTEAFF.

The V and J genes are TRBV7-9 and TRBJ2-1; D unclear. V lost 1 base, J lost 9 bases, and 10 bases lay in between. Per germline, CDR1 SEHNR and CDR2 FQNEAQ (reference sequence). The CDR3 has 13 residues. CDR3 in DNA: TGTGCCAGCAGCTTAGAGCCAGGTCGTGAGCAGTTCTTC. Translation: CASSLEPGREQFF. Combining the CDR3 with reference TRBV7-9 and TRBJ2-1 gives the whole variable domain DTGVSQNPRHKITKRGQNVTFRCDPISEHNRLYWYRQTLGQGPEFLTYFQNEAQLEKSRLLSDRFSAERPKGSFSTLEIQRTEQGDSAMYLCASSLEPGREQFFGPGTRLTVL.

V and J are TRBV19 and TRBJ1-2, with 10 positions matching TRBD1. The CDR3 loop spans 13 amino acids. The germline gives CDR1 LNHDA, CDR2 SQIVND (reference sequence). Losses at the gene ends were 9 bases for V and 13 bases for J; bases not matched to a gene: 14. The CDR3 region has the DNA TGTGCCAGCGGGACAGGGGTCCCCAGCTCGGGCACCTTC. Protein: CASGTGVPSSGTF.

The chain carries TRBV28 and TRBJ1-5; the D gene is possibly TRBD1 (5 bases). There are 16 residues in the CDR3. Trimming took off 0 bases at V and 3 bases at J, with 12 bases between the two ends. Germline V gene lookup returns CDR1 MDHEN and CDR2 SYDVKM. DNA of the CDR3: TGTGCCAGCAGTTTATGGGACAAGGCGTCCAATCAGCCCCAGCATTTT. Translated, it gives CASSLWDKASNQPQHF.

This clone occurred once. In DNA form, the CDR3 reads TGTGCCAGCGGGGCACAGGGGGGCTACACCTTC. It yields the protein CASGAQGGYTF. The J gene is TRBJ1-2, the V gene TRBV28; 7 nucleotides line up with TRBD1. J gave up 8 bases and V 8 bases, and 5 bases lay outside the gene matches. Germline CDR1 is MDHEN and CDR2 is SYDVKM. This CDR3 is 11 amino acids long.

The chain uses TRBV5-6 and TRBJ1-1; D uncertain. V was shortened by 2 bases and J by 2 bases, with 10 bases between the two germline ends. CDR3 size: 14 residues. Germline CDR1 SGHDT, CDR2 YYEEEE. The CDR3 loop is CASSFGPGNTEAFF. The CDR3 nucleotides are TGTGCCAGCAGCTTCGGACCGGGAAACACTGAAGCTTTCTTT.

The chain employs TRBV4-3 and TRBJ1-2, with D maybe TRBD1 (6 bases). This CDR3 has 17 amino acids. The V gene lost 0 bases and the J gene lost 4 bases, with 18 bases spanning the gap. From germline, CDR1 is LGHNA and CDR2 YSLEER. This CDR3 reads CASSQDLVLGGAYGYTF. In DNA, the CDR3 is TGCGCCAGCAGCCAAGATTTAGTATTAGGGGGGGCCTATGGCTACACCTTC.

V usage is TRBV11-2 and J usage is TRBJ1-1, with D possibly being TRBD1 (6 bases). Trimming took off 3 bases at V and 9 bases at J, with 11 bases between the two ends. The CDR3 sequence is 12 residues long. The germline V gene has CDR1 SGHAT and CDR2 FQNNGV. The CDR3 sequence is CASSFYTGKAFF. Here the CDR3 DNA reads TGTGCCAGCAGCTTCTATACAGGGAAAGCTTTCTTT.

The chain couples TRBV28 to TRBJ2-5, with 8 bases aligning to TRBD2. The CDR3 totals 16 residues. Trimming at V came to 6 bases and at J to 4 bases, leaving 13 bases not matched to a gene. CDR1 MDHEN and CDR2 SYDVKM come from the germline V gene. CDR3 residues: CASRPAQGLVRETQYF. The CDR3 bases are TGTGCCAGCAGACCTGCTCAGGGACTAGTCCGAGAGACCCAGTACTTC.

This chain joins TRBV7-2 and TRBJ1-1; D ambiguous. Trimming took 3 bases from V and 0 from J, leaving 8 bases between them. CDR1 is SGHTA, CDR2 FQGNSA, per germline. The CDR3 consists of 14 residues. In DNA form, the CDR3 reads TGTGCCAGCAGCTTTGGGCTAATGAACACTGAAGCTTTCTTT. Its protein is CASSFGLMNTEAFF.

In its sample, this clone was seen many times. The gene calls are TRBV4-1 and TRBJ2-7; TRBD1 matches at 8 bases. The CDR3 length is 18 residues. CDR1 is MGHRA and CDR2 is YSYEKL in the germline V gene. V shed 2 bases and J 5 bases; nucleotides not matched to a gene: 17. The chain's CDR3 is CASSQSGLVGQGRHEQYF. Here the CDR3 DNA reads TGCGCCAGCAGCCAAAGCGGTTTGGTAGGACAGGGTAGACACGAGCAGTACTTC.

This clone has more than one count but fewer than ten. The chain couples TRBV11-2 to TRBJ2-7; D uncertain. Germline CDR1 is SGHAT and CDR2 is FQNNGV. This CDR3 has 10 amino acids. The germline V and J ends were trimmed by 5 bases and 3 bases, with 2 bases remaining between them. Written as DNA, the CDR3 is TGTGCCAGCAGCCTCTACGAGCAGTACTTC. The encoded protein is CASSLYEQYF. Variable domain in full (rest from reference TRBV11-2 and TRBJ2-7): EAGVAQSPRYKIIEKRQSVAFWCNPISGHATLYWYQQILGQGPKLLIQFQNNGVVDDSQLPKDRFSAERLKGVDSTLKIQPAKLEDSAVYLCASSLYEQYFGPGTRLTVT.

This clone was found once. The genes are TRBV6-5 and TRBJ2-1, with TRBD2 matching 12 bases. CDR1 and CDR2 from the germline V gene are MNHEY and SVGAGI. V lost 7 bases and J lost 8; bases outside the gene matches: 9. CDR3 size: 15 residues. The CDR3 nucleotides are TGTGCCAGCACCCTCGGGACTAGCGGGTCGTATGAGCAGTTCTTC. This codes for CASTLGTSGSYEQFF.

The gene calls are TRBV30 and TRBJ2-2; D is unresolved. The ends were cut back, 4 bases at V and 3 bases at J, with 3 bases in the middle. This CDR3 spans 11 amino acids. Germline assignment: CDR1 GTSNPN and CDR2 SVGIG (reference sequence). The CDR3 protein is CAWTDTGELFF. The DNA of the CDR3 is TGTGCCTGGACAGACACCGGGGAGCTGTTTTTT.

The J gene is TRBJ2-7, the V gene TRBV15, with TRBD1 matching 8 bases. Germline V gene sequence: CDR1 LNHNV, CDR2 YYDKDF (reference sequence). CDR3 length: 16 residues. V gave up 2 bases and J gave up 2 bases; unmatched junction bases: 8. The CDR3: CATSRLPRDRTYEQYF. As DNA, the CDR3 is TGTGCCACCAGCAGATTACCCCGGGACAGGACCTACGAGCAGTACTTC.

V gene TRBV29-1 combines with J gene TRBJ1-1; maybe TRBD1 (6 bases). V gave up 0 bases and J gave up 6 bases, with 8 bases separating them. The CDR3 totals 12 residues. In germline, CDR1 is SQVTM, CDR2 ANQGSEA. The CDR3 nucleotides are TGCAGCGTTGAAGAACAGGGAGCTGAAGCTTTCTTT. Translating it yields CSVEEQGAEAFF.

This clone was observed a few times. This rearrangement joins TRBV19 to TRBJ1-2; D ambiguous. The germline gives CDR1 LNHDA, CDR2 SQIVND (reference sequence). The V gene lost 5 bases and the J gene lost 1 base, with 14 bases spanning the gap. The CDR3 is made up of 15 amino acids. CDR3 coding DNA: TGTGCCAGTAGTCCCGCGGTAAGATTTAACTATGGCTACACCTTC. It specifies CASSPAVRFNYGYTF.

In DNA form, the CDR3 reads TGTGCCAGCAGCTTTTCGTATGGCTACACCTTC. It is translated as CASSFSYGYTF. The chain has TRBV5-8 and TRBJ1-2; D gene uncertain. V dropped 2 bases and J dropped 5 bases, with 4 bases sitting between them. Germline V gene sequence: CDR1 SGHTS, CDR2 YDEGEE. The CDR3 sequence is 11 residues long.

The chain uses TRBV11-2 and TRBJ2-3; unclear D gene. V lost 0 bases, J lost 10 bases, and 17 bases lay in between. Germline V gives CDR1 SGHAT, CDR2 FQNNGV. The CDR3 totals 15 residues. DNA for the CDR3: TGTGCCAGCAGCTTAGAACGGTCTAGTGTGTCTTCGCAGTATTTT. It yields the protein CASSLERSSVSSQYF.